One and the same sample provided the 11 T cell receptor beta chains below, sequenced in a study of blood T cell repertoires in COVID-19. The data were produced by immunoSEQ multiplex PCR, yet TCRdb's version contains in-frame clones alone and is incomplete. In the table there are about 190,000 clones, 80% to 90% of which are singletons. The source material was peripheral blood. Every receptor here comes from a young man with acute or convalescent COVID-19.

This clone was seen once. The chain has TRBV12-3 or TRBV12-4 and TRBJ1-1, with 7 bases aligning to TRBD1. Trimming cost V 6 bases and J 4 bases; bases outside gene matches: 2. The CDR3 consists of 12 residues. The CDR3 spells CASSRGATEAFF. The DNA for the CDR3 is TGTGCCAGCAGCAGGGGGGCCACTGAAGCTTTCTTT.

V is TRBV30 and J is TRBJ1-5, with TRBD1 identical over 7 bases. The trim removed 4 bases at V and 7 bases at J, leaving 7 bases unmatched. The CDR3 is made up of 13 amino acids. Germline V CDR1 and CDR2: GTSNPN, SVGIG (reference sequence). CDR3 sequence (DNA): TGTGCCTGGAACAGGGGTCCGGGACAGCCCCAGCATTTT. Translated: CAWNRGPGQPQHF.

The CDR3 is CASSLGATGTSSDTQYF. As DNA, the CDR3 is TGTGCCAGCAGCTTGGGGGCTACCGGGACTAGCTCAGATACGCAGTATTTT. The genes are TRBV5-6 and TRBJ2-3, with 9 bases lining up with TRBD2. V was pared by 0 bases and J by 4 bases, with 9 bases of the junction left unmatched. The CDR3 is 17 amino acids. Germline values: CDR1 SGHDT, CDR2 YYEEEE.

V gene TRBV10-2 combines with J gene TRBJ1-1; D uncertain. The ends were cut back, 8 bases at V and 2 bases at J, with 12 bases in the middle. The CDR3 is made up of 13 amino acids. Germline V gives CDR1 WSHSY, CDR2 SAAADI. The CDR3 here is CASFPTVNTEAFF. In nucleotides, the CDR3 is TGCGCCAGCTTCCCGACTGTAAACACTGAAGCTTTCTTT.

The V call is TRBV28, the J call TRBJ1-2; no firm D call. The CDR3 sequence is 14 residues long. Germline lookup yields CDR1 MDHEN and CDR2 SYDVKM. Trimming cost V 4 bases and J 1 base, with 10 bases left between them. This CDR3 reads CASSSFYLNYGYTF. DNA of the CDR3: TGTGCCAGCAGTTCCTTTTATCTTAACTATGGCTACACCTTC.

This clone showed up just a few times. CDR3: CASSYDALVGEAFF. The CDR3 DNA follows: TGTGCCAGCAGTTACGACGCCCTAGTTGGTGAAGCTTTCTTT. The chain couples TRBV6-5 to TRBJ1-1, with no clear D. This CDR3 contains 14 residues. V was shortened by 2 bases and J by 7 bases, with 14 bases between the two germline ends. The V gene's germline CDR1 is MNHEY and CDR2 SVGAGI.

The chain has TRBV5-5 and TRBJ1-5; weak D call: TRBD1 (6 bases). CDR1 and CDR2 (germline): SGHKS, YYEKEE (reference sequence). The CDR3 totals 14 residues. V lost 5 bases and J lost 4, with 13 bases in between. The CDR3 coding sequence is TGTGCCAGCAGACCGGGGGGCGGGAATCAGCCCCAGCATTTT. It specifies CASRPGGGNQPQHF.

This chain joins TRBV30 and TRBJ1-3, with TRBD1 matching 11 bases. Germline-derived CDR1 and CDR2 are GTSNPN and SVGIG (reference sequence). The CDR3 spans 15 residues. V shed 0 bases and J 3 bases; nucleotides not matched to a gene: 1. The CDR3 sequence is CAWSVGQGDGNTIYF. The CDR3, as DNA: TGTGCCTGGAGTGTGGGACAGGGGGATGGAAACACCATATATTTT. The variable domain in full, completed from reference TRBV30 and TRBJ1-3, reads SQTIHQWPATLVQPVGSPLSLECTVEGTSNPNLYWYRQAAGRGLQLLFYSVGIGQISSEVPQNLSASRPQDRQFILSSKKLLLSDSGFYLCAWSVGQGDGNTIYFGEGSWLTVV.

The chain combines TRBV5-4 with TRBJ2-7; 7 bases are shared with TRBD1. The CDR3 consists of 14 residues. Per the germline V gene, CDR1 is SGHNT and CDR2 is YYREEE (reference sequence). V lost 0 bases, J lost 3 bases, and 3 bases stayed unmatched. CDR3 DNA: TGTGCCAGCAGCTTGGGGCCAGGGGGCTACGAGCAGTACTTC. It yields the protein CASSLGPGGYEQYF.

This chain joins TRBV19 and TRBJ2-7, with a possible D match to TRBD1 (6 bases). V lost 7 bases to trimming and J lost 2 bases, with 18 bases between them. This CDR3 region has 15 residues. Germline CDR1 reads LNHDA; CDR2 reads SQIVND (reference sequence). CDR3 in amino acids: CASMGLGADTYEQYF. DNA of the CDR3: TGTGCCAGTATGGGTTTGGGGGCCGACACCTACGAGCAGTACTTC.

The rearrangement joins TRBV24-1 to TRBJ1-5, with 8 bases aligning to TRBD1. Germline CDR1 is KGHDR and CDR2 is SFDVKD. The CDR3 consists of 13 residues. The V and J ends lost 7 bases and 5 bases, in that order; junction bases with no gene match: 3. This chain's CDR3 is CATSDRGHQPQHF. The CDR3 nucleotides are TGTGCCACCAGCGACAGGGGTCATCAGCCCCAGCATTTT.